The 31 T cell receptor beta chains presented below share a single source sample, sequenced in a study of Ad26.COV2.S vaccination and SARS-CoV-2 variants. The assay was immunoSEQ multiplex PCR, and TCRdb's table has in-frame clones only and misses some. The sample yields 200,000 to 300,000 clones, around 88% seen once. The treatment: roughly 18 received Ad26.COV2.S at low or high dose, single or two shots; about 5 received placebo; per-sample allocation not given. Sampling took place 63 days after the first vaccine or placebo injection. This specimen was peripheral blood, taken in a trial of Ad26.COV2.S vaccine versus placebo. These TCRs come from a person between 18 and 65 years old who received the Ad26.COV2.S COVID-19 vaccine or a placebo.

The rearrangement links TRBV29-1 to TRBJ2-5, with 10 bases lining up with TRBD2. Germline values: CDR1 SQVTM, CDR2 ANQGSEA. The CDR3 totals 14 residues. Trimming took 2 bases from V and 5 from J; bases not matched to a gene: 5. This CDR3 is CSVEWVLAGETQYF. The CDR3 nucleotides are TGCAGCGTTGAATGGGTACTAGCGGGGGAGACCCAGTACTTC. Variable domain in full (rest from reference TRBV29-1 and TRBJ2-5): SAVISQKPSRDICQRGTSLTIQCQVDSQVTMMFWYRQQPGQSLTLIATANQGSEATYESGFVIDKFPISRPNLTFSTLTVSNMSPEDSSIYLCSVEWVLAGETQYFGPGTRLLVL.

Of note for this clone: An end of the junction differs from the germline gene, which may be a read error. The rearrangement joins TRBV7-9 to TRBJ2-1; either TRBD1 or TRBD2 may supply D (6 bases each). Germline V gene sequence: CDR1 SEHNR, CDR2 FQNEAQ (reference sequence). This CDR3 has 12 amino acids. The CDR3 region is CASSLEGWGAVF. CDR3 in DNA: TGTGCCAGCAGCTTAGAGGGTTGGGGGGCGGTCTTC.

The rearrangement joins TRBV6-5 to TRBJ1-3; TRBD1 aligns across 7 bases. Germline values: CDR1 MNHEY, CDR2 SVGAGI. CDR3 length equals 14 residues. With V trimmed by 6 bases and J by 3 bases, 5 bases remained unmatched. The CDR3 protein is CASRKGASGNTIYF. CDR3 nucleotides: TGTGCCAGCAGGAAGGGGGCGAGTGGAAACACCATATATTTT.

The gene calls are TRBV6-2 or TRBV6-3 and TRBJ1-1; D gene uncertain. Trimming cost V 0 bases and J 1 base, with 9 bases left between them. The germline gives CDR1 MNHEY, CDR2 SVGEGT. This CDR3 spans 15 amino acids. The DNA of the CDR3 is TGTGCCAGCAGTTACTCCCCGGCTAGGAACACTGAAGCTTTCTTT. Its translation is CASSYSPARNTEAFF.

The chain employs TRBV5-1 and TRBJ2-2, with D perhaps being TRBD1 or TRBD2 (5 bases each). Germline V gene lookup returns CDR1 SGHRS and CDR2 YFSETQ. Trimming removed 3 bases from V and 4 bases from J, with 13 bases in between. This CDR3 spans 15 amino acids. The CDR3 region has the DNA TGCGCCAGCAGCTCTCTCGGGACGGTCACCGGGGAGCTGTTTTTT. Its translation is CASSSLGTVTGELFF.

This clone was counted a single time. The chain uses TRBV7-8 and TRBJ1-2, with TRBD1 matching over 11 bases. Trimming took 2 bases from V and 5 from J; bases not matched to a gene: 4. The germline V gene has CDR1 SGHVS and CDR2 FQNEAQ. The CDR3 totals 15 residues. CDR3 amino acids: CASSLTGTGGYGYTF. The CDR3 region has the DNA TGTGCCAGCAGCTTAACCGGGACAGGGGGATATGGCTACACCTTC.

CDR3 nucleotide sequence: TGTGCCAGCAGTCCGTTCGGGGTTAGCACAGATACGCAGTATTTT. It is translated as CASSPFGVSTDTQYF. V gene TRBV6-5 combines with J gene TRBJ2-3, with a tentative D call TRBD2 (5 bases). Trimming left V 5 bases short and J 0 bases short, with 12 bases between. Germline V lookup: CDR1 MNHEY, CDR2 SVGAGI. The CDR3 is made up of 15 amino acids.

The gene calls are TRBV29-1 and TRBJ1-6; 8 bases match TRBD1. Germline CDR1 reads SQVTM; CDR2 reads ANQGSEA. The junction had 6 bases not matched to a gene; V was cut back by 6 bases and J by 5 bases. The CDR3 is 14 amino acids. The CDR3 loop is CSVATGGDNSPLHF. CDR3 coding DNA: TGCAGCGTAGCCACAGGGGGGGATAATTCACCCCTCCACTTT.

This clone is a singleton in its sample. The V and J genes are TRBV5-4 and TRBJ1-2, with D perhaps TRBD1 (5 bases). This CDR3 comprises 16 residues. Germline V gene data show CDR1 as SGHNT and CDR2 as YYREEE (reference sequence). V lost 6 bases and J lost 4, with 22 bases in between. The CDR3 reads CASIRGGGPLPYGYTF. The DNA for the CDR3 is TGTGCCAGCATCCGGGGCGGAGGGCCTCTGCCCTATGGCTACACCTTC.

The chain uses TRBV5-5 and TRBJ1-5, with no clear D. The CDR3 length is 16 residues. The germline gives CDR1 SGHKS, CDR2 YYEKEE (reference sequence). The germline V and J ends were trimmed by 0 bases and 4 bases, with 14 bases remaining between them. CDR3 sequence reads: CASSLGAGRLNQPQHF. CDR3 coding DNA: TGTGCCAGCAGCTTGGGGGCAGGACGGCTGAATCAGCCCCAGCATTTT.

The V and J genes are TRBV6-1 and TRBJ1-4; D possibly corresponds to TRBD1 (5 bases). The CDR3 is 13 residues long. The ends were cut back, 2 bases at V and 8 bases at J, with 9 bases in the middle. The germline gives CDR1 MNHNS, CDR2 SASEGT. The CDR3 region is CASSENRGEKLFF. For the CDR3, the DNA is TGTGCCAGCAGTGAAAACCGGGGGGAAAAACTGTTTTTT.

The table lists this clone with a count of one. The genes are TRBV5-3 and TRBJ2-7, with 9 bases fitting TRBD1. TRBV5-3 is marked as an open reading frame, function uncertain. V was clipped by 4 bases and J by 5 bases; unmatched bases: 16. CDR3 length: 17 amino acids. The DNA of the CDR3 is TGTGCCAGAAGCCCCCGACCGGGACAGGGCCCAGACGACGAGCAGTACGTC. Translated, it gives CARSPRPGQGPDDEQYV.

This rearrangement joins TRBV9 to TRBJ2-3; TRBD2 aligns across 8 bases. Trimming cost V 3 bases and J 1 base; bases outside gene matches: 7. Looked up from germline, CDR1 is SGDLS and CDR2 is YYNGEE. The CDR3 is made up of 16 amino acids. CDR3 coding DNA: TGTGCCAGCAGCGGACGGGGGGGCCTCGGCACAGATACGCAGTATTTT. This translates into CASSGRGGLGTDTQYF.

This clone was seen a single time. The chain carries TRBV12-3 or TRBV12-4 and TRBJ2-7, with D maybe TRBD1 (6 bases). This CDR3 spans 13 amino acids. V lost 5 bases and J lost 3, with 11 bases in between. The CDR3 spells CASSPTRGYEQYF. The CDR3 DNA is TGTGCCAGCAGTCCAACCAGGGGCTACGAGCAGTACTTC.

V usage is TRBV30 and J usage is TRBJ2-7, with TRBD2 as a possible D gene (6 bases). This CDR3 comprises 13 residues. Trimming took 3 bases from V and 0 from J, leaving 9 bases between them. The germline CDR1 and CDR2 sequences are GTSNPN and SVGIG (reference sequence). The CDR3 DNA reads TGTGCCTGGAGCGCGGGACCCTCCTACGAGCAGTACTTC. Protein sequence: CAWSAGPSYEQYF.

The chain joins TRBV7-3 to TRBJ2-3; 14 nucleotides line up with TRBD2. V trimming: 5 bases; J trimming: 7 bases; junction bases outside the gene matches: 5. CDR3 length: 15 amino acids. CDR1 and CDR2 (germline): SGHTA, FQGTGA. CDR3 bases: TGTGCCAGCAGCGACGGGACTAGCGGGAGTAATACGCAGTATTTT. It is translated as CASSDGTSGSNTQYF.

This clone showed up just once. The gene calls are TRBV6-1 and TRBJ1-2; maybe TRBD1 (6 bases). V lost 1 base, J lost 5 bases, and 14 bases lay in between. Germline V gives CDR1 MNHNS, CDR2 SASEGT. This CDR3 is 15 amino acids long. As DNA, the CDR3 is TGTGCCAGCAGTGAAGGATACAGGGAGATATATGGCTACACCTTC. This translates into CASSEGYREIYGYTF.

This clone has just one count. This sequence joins TRBV5-5 and TRBJ2-5; D might be TRBD2 (6 bases). The V end lost 5 bases, the J end lost 4 bases, and 9 bases lay between the germline ends. This CDR3 region has 12 residues. In germline, CDR1 is SGHKS, CDR2 YYEKEE (reference sequence). CDR3 sequence (DNA): TGTGCCAGCAGTTCAGCGGGAGAGACCCAGTACTTC. Its protein product is CASSSAGETQYF.

The gene calls are TRBV12-3 or TRBV12-4 and TRBJ2-1; D remains unclear. Trimming left V 3 bases short and J 3 bases short, with 6 bases between. The CDR3 has 13 amino acids. Here the CDR3 reads CASSLKYYNEQFF. The CDR3 nucleotides read TGTGCCAGCAGTTTGAAGTACTACAATGAGCAGTTCTTC.

This clone has more than one count but fewer than ten. The chain combines TRBV6-6 with TRBJ1-4; D uncertain. CDR3 length: 16 residues. CDR1 and CDR2 from the germline V gene are MNHNY and SVGAGI (reference sequence). Trimming took 6 bases from V and 0 from J, leaving 14 bases between them. CDR3 nucleotide sequence: TGTGCCAGCAGCCGCGGACTGACGGCAACTAATGAAAAACTGTTTTTT. Translated, it gives CASSRGLTATNEKLFF.

The V and J genes are TRBV2 and TRBJ2-1; TRBD2 is a possible D gene (5 bases). CDR1 and CDR2 from the germline V gene are SNHLY and FYNNEI. Trimming removed 8 bases at V and 10 bases at J, with 24 bases between. The CDR3 is 15 residues long. CDR3 sequence reads: CASVDSETSFLEQFF. The DNA of the CDR3 is TGTGCCAGCGTCGACTCGGAAACTAGTTTTCTCGAGCAGTTCTTC.

This chain links TRBV27 with TRBJ1-2; D may be TRBD1 (6 bases). The CDR3 is 17 amino acids. Trimming took off 2 bases at V and 5 bases at J, with 21 bases between the two ends. CDR1 and CDR2 (germline): MNHEY, SMNVEV (reference sequence). The CDR3 reads CASSLRGGGSVGYGYTF. For the CDR3, the DNA is TGTGCCAGCAGTTTAAGGGGCGGGGGCTCAGTTGGGTATGGCTACACCTTC.

This clone was recorded only once. This chain links TRBV6-6 with TRBJ2-2; 11 positions agree with TRBD2. With 4 bases clipped from V and 1 base from J, the junction kept 2 bases outside the gene matches. Germline V gene lookup returns CDR1 MNHNY and CDR2 SVGAGI (reference sequence). This CDR3 has 16 residues. CDR3 DNA: TGTGCCAGCAGTTCTAGCGGGGGGCTGAACACCGGGGAGCTGTTTTTT. Protein sequence: CASSSSGGLNTGELFF.

This chain joins TRBV5-1 and TRBJ1-1; tentatively, D is TRBD1 (5 bases). The CDR3 runs 14 residues. Germline CDR1 SGHRS, CDR2 YFSETQ. V was cut by 2 bases and J by 4 bases, with 12 bases left in between. CDR3 sequence (DNA): TGCGCCAGCAGCTTCCCCGACAGCCCCACTGAAGCTTTCTTT. Its translation is CASSFPDSPTEAFF. Drawing the rest from reference TRBV5-1 and TRBJ1-1, the complete variable domain is KAGVTQTPRYLIKTRGQQVTLSCSPISGHRSVSWYQQTPGQGLQFLFEYFSETQRNKGNFPGRFSGRQFSNSRSEMNVSTLELGDSALYLCASSFPDSPTEAFFGQGTRLTVV.

The V gene is TRBV5-1, the J gene TRBJ2-5; D not certain. Germline V gives CDR1 SGHRS, CDR2 YFSETQ. Trimming pared 0 bases from V and 1 base from J, leaving 10 bases between. The CDR3 sequence is 15 residues long. For the CDR3, the DNA is TGCGCCAGCAGCTTGGGTAATTCTCCCCAAGAGACCCAGTACTTC. This translates into CASSLGNSPQETQYF.

V usage is TRBV11-3 and J usage is TRBJ1-2; D is undetermined. The CDR3 consists of 14 residues. Looked up from germline, CDR1 is SGHNT and CDR2 is YENEEA. V was pared by 5 bases and J by 5 bases, with 15 bases between. The CDR3 DNA sequence: TGTGCCAGCAGCCCCGCTGGTCTCTGGTATGGCTACACCTTC. Amino acid sequence: CASSPAGLWYGYTF.

The CDR3 sequence: CASSRDTEAFF. As DNA, the CDR3 is TGTGCCAGCAGCAGGGACACTGAAGCTTTCTTT. The chain links TRBV5-5 to TRBJ1-1, with D hard to call. V was trimmed by 4 bases and J by 3 bases, leaving 4 bases between them. The CDR3 is 11 amino acids. Germline V gene sequence: CDR1 SGHKS, CDR2 YYEKEE (reference sequence).

The V gene is TRBV7-8, the J gene TRBJ2-7; 7 nucleotides line up with TRBD1. V lost 5 bases to trimming and J lost 0 bases; unmatched junction nucleotides: 4. Per germline, CDR1 SGHVS and CDR2 FQNEAQ. CDR3 length: 14 amino acids. CDR3 DNA sequence: TGTGCCAGCAGCCGGGACAGATCCTCCTACGAGCAGTACGTC. This encodes CASSRDRSSYEQYV.

This clone was counted once. This chain uses TRBV6-5 with TRBJ1-5; the D is unclear. The germline CDR1 and CDR2 sequences are MNHEY and SVGAGI. The CDR3 runs to 15 residues. V shed 0 bases and J shed 3 bases, with 9 bases lying between them. The CDR3 sequence: CASSYSLWDNQPQHF. For the CDR3, the DNA is TGTGCCAGCAGTTACTCGCTGTGGGACAATCAGCCCCAGCATTTT.

The chain has TRBV12-5 and TRBJ1-2, with a tentative D call TRBD1 (6 bases). V was cut by 4 bases and J by 2 bases, with 8 bases left in between. Germline values: CDR1 LGHNT, CDR2 FRNRAP. The CDR3 sequence is 13 residues long. The CDR3 loop is CASGSGQNYGYTF. The DNA for the CDR3 is TGTGCTAGTGGTTCCGGACAGAACTATGGCTACACCTTC.

In its sample, this clone was seen once. This chain links TRBV5-6 with TRBJ2-4; 8 nucleotides line up with TRBD1. With 6 bases clipped from V and 3 bases from J, the junction kept 5 bases outside the gene matches. CDR3 length: 14 residues. Germline CDR1 and CDR2: SGHDT and YYEEEE. The CDR3 loop reads CASIRTGYKNIQYF. For the CDR3, the DNA is TGTGCCAGCATTCGGACAGGGTACAAAAACATTCAGTACTTC. Complete variable domain (other parts from reference TRBV5-6 and TRBJ2-4): DAGVTQSPTHLIKTRGQQVTLRCSPKSGHDTVSWYQQALGQGPQFIFQYYEEEERQRGNFPDRFSGHQFPNYSSELNVNALLLGDSALYLCASIRTGYKNIQYFGAGTRLSVL.